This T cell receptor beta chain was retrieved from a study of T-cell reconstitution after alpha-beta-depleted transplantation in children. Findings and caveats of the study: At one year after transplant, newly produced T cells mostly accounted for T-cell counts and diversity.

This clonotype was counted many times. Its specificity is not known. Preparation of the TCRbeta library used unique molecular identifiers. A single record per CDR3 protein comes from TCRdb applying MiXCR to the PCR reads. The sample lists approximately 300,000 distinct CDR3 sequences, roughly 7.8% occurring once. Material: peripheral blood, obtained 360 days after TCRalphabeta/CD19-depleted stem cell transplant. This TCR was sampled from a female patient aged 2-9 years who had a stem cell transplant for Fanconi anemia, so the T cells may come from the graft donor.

The CDR3 DNA reads TGCAGTGTTCACCTCAGGGGCACAGATACGCAGTATTTT. It encodes CSVHLRGTDTQYF. The chain carries TRBV20-1 and TRBJ2-3; tentatively, D is TRBD1 (5 bases). The CDR3 contains 13 residues. Trimming shortened V by 7 bases and J by 1 base, and 12 bases separated the two germline ends. CDR1 and CDR2 (germline): DFQATT, SNEGSKA (reference sequence).